This T cell receptor (beta chain) originates from a study of regulatory T cells in long-lasting Graves disease. This CDR3 has 15 residues. Germline loops: CDR1 DFQATT, CDR2 SNEGSKA (reference sequence). Trimming at V came to 6 bases and at J to 3 bases, leaving 14 bases not matched to a gene. Relying on iRepertoire HTBI primers and Arm-PCR of CDR3 regions, the team built TCR beta libraries. Each CDR3 protein is one row after TCRdb ran MiXCR on the multiplex PCR reads. The data show about 620,000 distinct CDR3 sequences, less than 20% seen once. Time point: newly diagnosed GD, antithyroid drugs for less than 3 months. The TCR library was prepared using RNA isolated from PBMCs. This sample also belongs to another study, concerning T cells in Graves' hyperthyroidism and ophthalmopathy. This second study says: The study enrolled patients aged 18 to 65 with newly diagnosed hyperthyroidism of under 2 months' duration. In simple terms, a model built on 13 V-J features told ophthalmopathy apart from stable hyperthyroidism.

Specimen: peripheral blood mononuclear cells (PBMCs), collected at new diagnosis, from a patient treated with antithyroid drugs. This chain links TRBV20-1 with TRBJ2-7, with 7 bases identical to TRBD2. This receptor was obtained from a woman aged 25-40 years with Graves disease. Written as DNA, the CDR3 is TGCAGTGCGAAAAACCTCCGGGAGGTGGTCTACGAGCAGTACTTC. Its protein product is CSAKNLREVVYEQYF.